These T cell receptor beta chains were read from a single sample in a study of cytomegalovirus exposure and HLA in healthy donors. Sequenced by immunoSEQ multiplex PCR; TCRdb stores in-frame clones only, minus some. The sample has fewer than 200,000 clones, 70% to 85% seen once. The sequencing input was PBMCs. These receptors all stem from a man in his forties in good health and CMV-seropositive. Each CDR3 is given with its conserved first and last residue. D genes are given only for firm matches. Expanded clones are given a class, and other clones once, few, many or no size at all.

J gene	clone size	D gene	V gene	CDR3 DNA	CDR3 protein
TRBJ1-4	-	-	TRBV9	TGTGCCAGCAGCGTAGGGGCAGCCGCCGCAACTAATGAAAAACTGTTTTTT	CASSVGAAAATNEKLFF
TRBJ2-5	once	TRBD1	TRBV29-1	TGCAGCGCCGTCATGGACAGGAGAGAGACCCAGTACTTC	CSAVMDRRETQYF
TRBJ1-2	-	TRBD1	TRBV6-1	TGTGCCAGCACTACCAAACCGGGACAGTCCTATGGCTACACCTTC	CASTTKPGQSYGYTF
TRBJ2-7	once	-	TRBV2	TGTGCCAGCAGTGACGACAGCGCCTACGAGCAGTACTTC	CASSDDSAYEQYF
TRBJ1-2	-	-	TRBV7-9	TGTGCCAGCAGCTTAAGGACAGCTAAATATGGCTACACCTTC	CASSLRTAKYGYTF
TRBJ2-7	-	TRBD1	TRBV6-6	TGTGCCAGCAGTTACCCGGGACAGAGCTACGAGCAGTACTTC	CASSYPGQSYEQYF
TRBJ2-3	-	TRBD2	TRBV5-1	TGCGCCAGCAGCTTAGGGACTAGAGCAGATACGCAGTATTTT	CASSLGTRADTQYF
TRBJ2-5	-	TRBD2	TRBV6-5	TGTGCCAGCAGTTACGGGGGGGATGGGGAGACCCAGTACTTC	CASSYGGDGETQYF
TRBJ2-7	-	-	TRBV5-1	TGCGCCAGCAGCTTGGGGGCAGGCGTCTACGAGCAGTACTTC	CASSLGAGVYEQYF
TRBJ2-3	once	TRBD2	TRBV5-6	TGTGCCAGCAGCCAGGGACTACCCACAGATACGCAGTATTTT	CASSQGLPTDTQYF
TRBJ2-7	-	TRBD1	TRBV6-5	TGTGCCAGCAGAGACAGGGGTCGCTACGAGCAGTACTTC	CASRDRGRYEQYF
TRBJ2-7	once	TRBD1	TRBV7-8	TGTGCCAGCAGCTTCAAAAACCCTAGGACAGGGGTTAGGTACGAGCAGTACTTC	CASSFKNPRTGVRYEQYF
TRBJ1-4	few	-	TRBV6-6	TGTGCCAGCAGTTATAGTACAGGGCTTGGTGAAAAACTGTTTTTT	CASSYSTGLGEKLFF
TRBJ2-3	-	-	TRBV20-1	TGCAGTGCTAGCAATACAGATACGCAGTATTTT	CSASNTDTQYF
TRBJ2-7	-	TRBD1	TRBV4-1	TGCGCCAGCAGCCCCTCCGGGACAGGGGGGATCGAGCAGTACTTC	CASSPSGTGGIEQYF
TRBJ1-4	-	TRBD1	TRBV6-1	TGTGCCAGCAGTGGACAGGGGGATGAAAAACTGTTTTTT	CASSGQGDEKLFF
TRBJ2-7	few	-	TRBV30	TGTGCCTGGAGTGTGGGTAGCGACTACGAGCAGTACTTC	CAWSVGSDYEQYF
TRBJ1-2	-	-	TRBV28	TGTGCCAGCAGACCCAATACGGCTAACTATGGCTACACCTTC	CASRPNTANYGYTF
TRBJ1-1	-	TRBD1	TRBV10-3	TGTGCCATCAGGGGGACAGCCAGGAACACTGAAGCTTTCTTT	CAIRGTARNTEAFF
TRBJ2-2	-	TRBD1	TRBV15	TGTGCCGCCAGCAGTAGACAGGGGGCCGGGGAGCTGTCTTTT	CAASSRQGAGELSF
TRBJ2-1	few	-	TRBV5-5	TGTGCCAGCACCTTCACAGGGGCGGGGTACAATGAGCAGTTCTTC	CASTFTGAGYNEQFF
TRBJ1-5	-	TRBD1	TRBV18	TGTGCCAGCTCACCTGGACAGGACATGGAGCCCCAGCATTTT	CASSPGQDMEPQHF
TRBJ2-7	-	TRBD2	TRBV20-1	TGCAGTGGTAGCCGGGGGGACGAGCAGTACTTC	CSGSRGDEQYF
TRBJ2-6	-	-	TRBV5-3	TGTGCCAGAAGCTTGGAGGCAGGGAACACCTCTGGGGCCAACGTCCTGACTTTC	CARSLEAGNTSGANVLTF
TRBJ2-7	-	-	TRBV7-2	TGTGCCAGCAGCTTGGACAGCAGCTCCTACGAGCAGTACTTC	CASSLDSSSYEQYF
TRBJ2-1	-	TRBD2	TRBV28	TGTGCCAGCAGTACCTCACTAGCGGGTGCCTCCTACAATGAGCAGTTCTTC	CASSTSLAGASYNEQFF
TRBJ2-5	-	TRBD1	TRBV11-2	TGTGCCAGCAACCCCTCCGGGACAGGGCCCCAAGAGACCCAGTACTTC	CASNPSGTGPQETQYF
TRBJ1-4	few	-	TRBV29-1	TGCAGCGGTCGGCAGGGGAATGAAAAACTGTTTTTT	CSGRQGNEKLFF
TRBJ2-3	few	-	TRBV15	TGTGCCACCAGCAGAGGGGCTAGCGTGAGCACAGATACGCAGTATTTT	CATSRGASVSTDTQYF
TRBJ1-1	few	-	TRBV9	TGTGCCAGCAGCACCCCCGGGGGCACTGAAGCTTTCTTT	CASSTPGGTEAFF
TRBJ2-3	-	-	TRBV7-9	TGTGCCAGCAGCTTAGGACAGACAGCAGATACGCAGTATTTT	CASSLGQTADTQYF
TRBJ1-4	-	TRBD1	TRBV6-6	TGTGCCACCATGAAGTTCCAGGGGGAGGTAGAAAAACTGTTTTTT	CATMKFQGEVEKLFF
TRBJ1-1	-	-	TRBV11-2	TGTGCCAGCAGTCGTTTGAACACTGAAGCTTTCTTT	CASSRLNTEAFF
TRBJ1-4	-	TRBD1	TRBV19	TGTGCCAGTACCGAACGACAGGGTAGGAGAACTAATGAAAAACTGTTTTTT	CASTERQGRRTNEKLFF
TRBJ1-5	-	-	TRBV4-1	TGCGCCAGCAGCCAAGTCCCGTCGGGCAATCAGCCCCAGCATTTT	CASSQVPSGNQPQHF
TRBJ2-7	-	-	TRBV18	TGTGCCAGCTCACCGTCCCCGACAGACTCCTACGAGCAGTACTTC	CASSPSPTDSYEQYF
TRBJ2-2	few	TRBD2	TRBV7-9	TGTGCCAGCAGCTTAGAGGCGGGGGCCGGGGAGCTGTTTTTT	CASSLEAGAGELFF
TRBJ2-3	-	TRBD2	TRBV7-2	TGTGCCAGCAGCTTAGGTCCTAGCGGGGTCTCTAGCACAGATACGCAGTATTTT	CASSLGPSGVSSTDTQYF
TRBJ2-7	-	TRBD2	TRBV29-1	TGCAGCGCCCAGACTAGCGGTCCCTACGAGCAGTACTTC	CSAQTSGPYEQYF
TRBJ2-7	-	TRBD2	TRBV15	TGTGCCACCAGCAGAGATTCAGGTAGCGGGGGCTACGAGCAGTACTTC	CATSRDSGSGGYEQYF
TRBJ1-1	-	-	TRBV28	TGTGCCAGCAGTGGGGCTACTGAAGCTTTCTTT	CASSGATEAFF
TRBJ2-1	few	-	TRBV10-2	TGCGCCAGTCGTCTCGCGCCTGGCTCCTACAATGAGCAGTTCTTC	CASRLAPGSYNEQFF